These 20 T cell receptor beta chains originate from one sample sequenced in a study of T cell repertoires in cytomegalovirus infection. TCRdb itself ran the reads through MiXCR, one entry per CDR3 protein. This sample has around 310,000 distinct CDR3 sequences, with 17% found just once. The sequencing sample was made of PBMCs. These receptors were taken from a human donor in good health (CMV status not recorded). Some clones in this sample may be carry-over from other donors' samples.

This clonotype showed up just a few times. The chain couples TRBV4-2 to TRBJ1-1; TRBD1 is a possible D gene (5 bases). Per the germline V gene, CDR1 is LGHNA and CDR2 is YNFKEQ. The CDR3 has 15 residues. V lost 4 bases and J lost 4, with 16 bases in between. CDR3 DNA sequence: TGTGCCAGCAGCCCGGTAAGCCCAGGGAGCACTGAAGCTTTCTTT. Its protein product is CASSPVSPGSTEAFF.

This clonotype was detected only a few times. The V and J genes are TRBV6-1 and TRBJ1-2; a weak D match, TRBD1 (5 bases). The V gene's germline CDR1 is MNHNS and CDR2 SASEGT. The CDR3 has 12 residues. V shed 7 bases and J shed 8 bases, with 14 bases lying between them. CDR3 protein: CASTSTRGGYTF. CDR3 coding DNA: TGTGCCAGCACGTCGACTCGGGGGGGCTACACCTTC.

This clonotype was seen a few times. The chain joins TRBV20-1 to TRBJ1-1, with 8 nucleotides matching TRBD1. Germline assignment: CDR1 DFQATT and CDR2 SNEGSKA (reference sequence). V was pared by 2 bases and J by 4 bases, with 6 bases of the junction left unmatched. The CDR3 contains 14 residues. In DNA form, the CDR3 reads TGCAGTGCTAGACCCTTGGACAGGGCCACTGAAGCTTTCTTT. It codes for CSARPLDRATEAFF.

The chain couples TRBV4-3 to TRBJ2-5; D might be TRBD2 (7 bases). This CDR3 region has 16 residues. Germline loops: CDR1 LGHNA, CDR2 YSLEER. V dropped 11 bases and J dropped 1 base, with 23 bases sitting between them. The CDR3 sequence is CAAGGATGRIQETQYF. The CDR3 nucleotides read TGCGCCGCTGGGGGGGCAACGGGACGAATCCAAGAGACCCAGTACTTC.

This clonotype has at least ten counts. The V call is TRBV7-2, the J call TRBJ2-7, with unresolved D. CDR1 is SGHTA and CDR2 is FQGNSA in the germline V gene. The CDR3 length is 13 residues. Trimming left V 2 bases short and J 7 bases short, with 12 bases between. CDR3 region: CASSLHPIGEQYF. The CDR3 DNA is TGTGCCAGCAGCTTACACCCAATAGGAGAGCAGTACTTC. The full variable domain, in which reference TRBV7-2 and TRBJ2-7 provide the parts outside the CDR3, is GAGVSQSPSNKVTEKGKDVELRCDPISGHTALYWYRQSLGQGLEFLIYFQGNSAPDKSGLPSDRFSAERTGGSVSTLTIQRTQQEDSAVYLCASSLHPIGEQYFGPGTRLTVT.

CDR3 DNA sequence: TGCAGTGCTAGAGACTGGCTAGCGGGGAGCCAAGAGACCCAGTACTTC. This sequence encodes CSARDWLAGSQETQYF. This chain uses TRBV20-1 with TRBJ2-5; TRBD2 matches 9 bases. Germline values: CDR1 DFQATT, CDR2 SNEGSKA (reference sequence). CDR3 length: 16 residues. V shed 0 bases and J 1 base; nucleotides not matched to a gene: 6.

The sample holds many counts of this clonotype. The V call is TRBV25-1, the J call TRBJ2-3; D not resolved. Germline V gives CDR1 MGHDK, CDR2 SYGVNS. The length of the CDR3 is 14 residues. Trimming took off 7 bases at V and 0 bases at J, with 11 bases between the two ends. CDR3 nucleotides: TGTGCCAGCACAGGTGGCCTGAGCACAGATACGCAGTATTTT. This gives the protein CASTGGLSTDTQYF.

The table lists this clonotype with many counts. CDR3 coding DNA: TGTGCCAGCAGCCCCCAGACCGTGTCTGGGGCCAACGTCCTGACTTTC. Translated, it gives CASSPQTVSGANVLTF. V and J are TRBV7-2 and TRBJ2-6; no reliable D call. Germline V gives CDR1 SGHTA, CDR2 FQGNSA. V lost 5 bases and J 1 base, leaving 12 bases between the germline ends. There are 16 residues in the CDR3.

The chain combines TRBV19 with TRBJ2-2; TRBD1 agrees at 12 bases. This CDR3 is built from 15 residues. Germline trimming cut 6 bases from V and 6 bases from J; bases unmatched to any gene: 5. Germline CDR1 is LNHDA and CDR2 is SQIVND (reference sequence). The CDR3 DNA reads as TGTGCCAGTAGCCGGGACAGGGGGCGTTCCGGGGAGCTGTTTTTT. This sequence encodes CASSRDRGRSGELFF.

This clonotype was detected ten times or more. The CDR3 is CASSVLLSGANVLTF. The CDR3 DNA reads as TGTGCCAGCTCAGTATTACTCTCTGGGGCCAACGTCCTGACTTTC. The chain recombines TRBV6-1 with TRBJ2-6; D remains ambiguous. The CDR3 has 15 residues. V was trimmed by 8 bases and J by 0 bases, leaving 11 bases between them. Germline V gene data show CDR1 as MNHNS and CDR2 as SASEGT.

This clonotype was observed a few times. V usage is TRBV4-2 and J usage is TRBJ2-7, with 7 bases aligning to TRBD1. This CDR3 comprises 13 residues. Trimming took 5 bases from V and 2 from J; bases not matched to a gene: 3. Germline V CDR1 and CDR2: LGHNA, YNFKEQ. CDR3 sequence: CASSNTGAYEQYF. In DNA form, the CDR3 reads TGTGCCAGCAGCAACACAGGGGCCTACGAGCAGTACTTC.

This clonotype was observed at least ten times. V and J are TRBV28 and TRBJ1-4, with TRBD1 as a possible D gene (6 bases). The length of the CDR3 is 14 residues. V gave up 6 bases and J gave up 8 bases, with 16 bases separating them. CDR1 and CDR2 (germline): MDHEN, SYDVKM. The CDR3 DNA reads TGTGCCAGCAGACTCCAGACAGGTCTAGAAAAACTGTTTTTT. Amino acid sequence: CASRLQTGLEKLFF.

The J gene is TRBJ1-3, the V gene TRBV18; the D gene is possibly TRBD1 (5 bases). V was pared by 3 bases and J by 2 bases, with 11 bases between. Germline V gives CDR1 KGHSH, CDR2 LQKENI. The CDR3 extends over 15 amino acids. CDR3 nucleotide sequence: TGTGCCAGCTCACCGGGCCAGGGACCTGGAAACACCATATATTTT. Protein product: CASSPGQGPGNTIYF.

This clonotype was counted between two and nine times. CDR3 in amino acids: CASRQGQISPLHF. For the CDR3, the DNA is TGTGCCAGCAGACAGGGACAAATTTCACCCCTCCACTTT. The chain combines TRBV6-5 with TRBJ1-6; possibly TRBD1 for D (6 bases). Germline values: CDR1 MNHEY, CDR2 SVGAGI. V was cut by 6 bases and J by 9 bases, with 12 bases left in between. The CDR3 has 13 residues.

The DNA for the CDR3 is TGTGCCAGCAGTTACCAGGGGTCGGCCGGGGCCAACGTCCTGACTTTC. Protein sequence: CASSYQGSAGANVLTF. The gene calls are TRBV6-6 and TRBJ2-6, with D possibly matching TRBD1 (6 bases). V lost 2 bases and J lost 4, with 12 bases in between. The germline CDR1 and CDR2 sequences are MNHNY and SVGAGI (reference sequence). This CDR3 has 16 residues.

At least ten counts were recorded for this clonotype. The chain combines TRBV14 with TRBJ1-2; TRBD1 is a possible D gene (6 bases). Trimming took off 3 bases at V and 4 bases at J, with 15 bases between the two ends. The CDR3 spans 15 residues. Germline V gene lookup returns CDR1 SGHDN and CDR2 FVKESK. CDR3 sequence: CASSQRNRVPYGYTF. CDR3 coding DNA: TGTGCCAGCAGCCAGCGTAACAGGGTCCCCTATGGCTACACCTTC. The full variable domain, its missing parts supplied by reference TRBV14 and TRBJ1-2, is EAGVTQFPSHSVIEKGQTVTLRCDPISGHDNLYWYRRVMGKEIKFLLHFVKESKQDESGMPNNRFLAERTGGTYSTLKVQPAELEDSGVYFCASSQRNRVPYGYTFGSGTRLTVV.

V and J are TRBV7-9 and TRBJ2-1, with a weak D call TRBD1 (5 bases). The V and J ends lost 2 bases and 8 bases respectively, with 13 bases between them. This CDR3 has 14 residues. Germline V gene lookup returns CDR1 SEHNR and CDR2 FQNEAQ (reference sequence). CDR3 in amino acids: CASSLSWGIDEQFF. As DNA, the CDR3 is TGTGCCAGCAGCTTATCCTGGGGCATCGATGAGCAGTTCTTC.

This clonotype was seen ten or more times. The V gene is TRBV12-3 or TRBV12-4, the J gene TRBJ2-2; the D call may be TRBD1 or TRBD2 (5 bases each). Trimming left V 4 bases short and J 7 bases short, with 19 bases between. The CDR3 is 16 amino acids. CDR3 region: CASSWGPGPRGGELFF. The CDR3 DNA reads TGTGCCAGCAGTTGGGGCCCGGGACCAAGAGGCGGGGAGCTGTTTTTT.

This clonotype has just a few counts. The gene calls are TRBV10-3 and TRBJ2-7; D gene uncertain. The V end was cut by 1 base, the J end by 2 bases, with 6 bases between. Germline CDR1 ENHRY, CDR2 SYGVKD. The CDR3 runs 13 residues. The CDR3 region has the DNA TGTGCCATCAGTGAGTTAAACCCCTACGAGCAGTACTTC. Translating it yields CAISELNPYEQYF.

This rearrangement joins TRBV10-3 to TRBJ1-6; D gene uncertain. Between the trimmed V and J ends, which lost 0 bases and 0 bases, there was a span of 15 bases. Germline CDR1 is ENHRY and CDR2 is SYGVKD. CDR3 length: 19 residues. Here the CDR3 DNA reads TGTGCCATCAGTGAGTCGAGCAACGCCGGCAGCTCCTATAATTCACCCCTCCACTTT. As protein: CAISESSNAGSSYNSPLHF.